This T cell receptor beta chain was profiled in a study of blood T cell repertoires in COVID-19. Per the original methods: The assay estimated nucleated cells by amplifying reference gene primers. Produced via immunoSEQ multiplex PCR; TCRdb's table is partial and in-frame only. Clone size and the V and J calls come from that table; the DNA yielded D and trimming. In the table there are a few hundred thousand clones, 85% to 90% of which are singletons. V shed 2 bases and J 1 base; nucleotides not matched to a gene: 1. The germline V gene encodes CDR1 SGHAT and CDR2 FQDESV (reference sequence). CDR3 length: 14 amino acids. This clone was found a few times.

V is TRBV11-1 and J is TRBJ2-7; 8 bases align to TRBD2. This clonotype was sampled from a man older than 75 with acute or convalescent COVID-19. The sample consisted of peripheral blood. The CDR3 loop reads CASSLLAGSYEQYF. The CDR3, as DNA: TGTGCCAGCAGCTTATTAGCGGGATCCTACGAGCAGTACTTC.